This TCR beta chain was sequenced during a study of blood T cell repertoires in COVID-19. On the study more broadly: Spain, Italy and the United States supplied samples that represented acute and convalescent COVID-19.

Recruits, aged roughly 18 to 95 years, lived in approximately 26 US areas. Cohorts were based on clinical histories the participants reported. Source study methods: From reference gene primer amplification, estimates of nucleated cell counts were derived. Repertoires were generated with immunoSEQ multiplex PCR, while TCRdb's copy carries only in-frame clones and drops some. For V, J and clone size, that table is used; D and trimming come from the DNA. The table has more than 250,000 clones, roughly 80% seen once; the top ten hold 5%. Material: PBMCs or T cells enriched from blood (not recorded which). The TCR sequence derives from a man aged 35 to 55 who had been exposed to COVID-19.

CDR3: CASSVEEGRYEQYF. The CDR3, as DNA: TGTGCCAGCAGCGTGGAGGAGGGCCGCTACGAGCAGTACTTC. The chain is built from TRBV9 and TRBJ2-7; D perhaps matches TRBD2 (6 bases). Trimming cost V 2 bases and J 3 bases, with 12 bases left between them. This CDR3 has 14 amino acids. Germline V gene data show CDR1 as SGDLS and CDR2 as YYNGEE.